This note documents a single T cell receptor (beta chain) sequence. The protocol was immunoSEQ multiplex PCR, while the TCRdb copy is restricted to in-frame clones and leaves out a portion. The sample records 90,000 to 150,000 clones, about 79% being singletons. These data come from a study of blood T cell repertoires in COVID-19. The V end lost 6 bases, the J end lost 10 bases, and 15 bases lay between the germline ends. Germline V gene data show CDR1 as SQVTM and CDR2 as ANQGSEA. The CDR3 is made up of 11 amino acids. Sequenced material: peripheral blood. The rearrangement joins TRBV29-1 to TRBJ1-1; a possible D gene is TRBD1 (6 bases). The receptor was derived from a woman older than 75 with acute or convalescent COVID-19. The CDR3 here is CSVQGQARAFF. CDR3 DNA: TGCAGCGTGCAGGGACAAGCTAGAGCTTTCTTT.